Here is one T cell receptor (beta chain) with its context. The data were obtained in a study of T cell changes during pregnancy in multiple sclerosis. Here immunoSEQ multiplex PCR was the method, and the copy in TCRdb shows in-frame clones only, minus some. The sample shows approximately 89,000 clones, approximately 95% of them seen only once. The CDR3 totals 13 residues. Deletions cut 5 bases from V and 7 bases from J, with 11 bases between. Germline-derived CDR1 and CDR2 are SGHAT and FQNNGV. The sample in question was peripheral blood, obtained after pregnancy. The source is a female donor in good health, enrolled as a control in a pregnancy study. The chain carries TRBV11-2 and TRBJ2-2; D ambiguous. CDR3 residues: CASSRIEDGELFF. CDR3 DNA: TGTGCCAGCAGCAGGATCGAGGACGGGGAGCTGTTTTTT. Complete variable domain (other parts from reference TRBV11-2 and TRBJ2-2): EAGVAQSPRYKIIEKRQSVAFWCNPISGHATLYWYQQILGQGPKLLIQFQNNGVVDDSQLPKDRFSAERLKGVDSTLKIQPAKLEDSAVYLCASSRIEDGELFFGEGSRLTVL.